Below are 14 T cell receptor beta chains sequenced from a single sample in a study of tissue T cells after allogeneic stem cell transplantation. TCRdb's table, derived via immunoSEQ multiplex PCR, lists solely in-frame clones and lacks some. The sample lists around 4,000 clones, about 44% seen once, with 28% in the top ten. Time point denoted: mouse harvest day 14 after allogeneic transplant. Mouse grafts combined 10^7 T-cell-depleted bone marrow cells with 10^6 splenic CD5+ T cells. Source material: gut tissue. These receptors originate from a female BALB/c mouse given C57BL/6 T cells with graft-versus-host disease after an allogeneic hematopoietic cell transplant.

Notes on this clone: These gene names are mouse names. The read finishes 1 residue shy of the CDR3 end, and the germline J gene is used to complete it. The V and J genes are TRBV12-1 and TRBJ2-3; D tentatively fits TRBD1 or TRBD2 (5 bases each). Germline V CDR1 and CDR2: SGHSN, HYEKVE. The germline V and J ends were trimmed by 2 bases and 0 bases, with 5 bases remaining between them. The CDR3 is 13 residues long. The CDR3 here is CASSRDSAETLYF. The DNA read from the CDR3 is TGTGCCAGCTCTCGGGACAGTGCAGAAACGCTGTAT. The variable domain in full, completed from reference TRBV12-1 and TRBJ2-3, reads DSGVVQSPRHIIKEKGGRSVLTCIPISGHSNVVWYQQTLGKELKFLIQHYEKVERDKGFLPSRFSVQQFDDYHSEMNMSALELEDSAMYFCASSRDSAETLYFGSGTRLTVL.

This clone was seen a handful of times. Mouse germline and gene names are used. Coverage ceases 1 residue before the CDR3 finishes, and the germline J gene fills in the end. The V and J genes are TRBV4 and TRBJ2-1, with 10 bases fitting TRBD2. V shed 5 bases and J 1 base; nucleotides not matched to a gene: 2. Germline V gene sequence: CDR1 LGHDT, CDR2 YNNKQL (reference sequence). CDR3 size: 15 residues. The CDR3 sequence is CASSQDWGNYAEQFF. The part of the CDR3 DNA that was read is TGTGCCAGCAGCCAGGACTGGGGGAACTATGCTGAGCAGTTC.

This clone came up a few times. Gene names and germline refer to mouse. The sequence runs out 1 residue before the end of the CDR3; the remainder is reconstructed from the germline J gene. The chain has TRBV26 and TRBJ1-4; the D is unclear. With 2 bases removed from V and 0 bases from J, the gap between germline ends came to 4 bases. The CDR3 is 14 amino acids. Germline loops: CDR1 KGHPV, CDR2 FQNQEV (reference sequence). Incomplete CDR3 DNA: TGTGCCAGCAGTCTGCAGATTTCCAACGAAAGATTATTT. Translated, it gives CASSLQISNERLF. The full CDR3 sequence reads CASSLQISNERLFF.

About this clone: The gene names given are mouse names. The CDR3 extends 1 residue past the end of the read, so its final part is completed from the germline J gene. The chain uses TRBV16 and TRBJ1-3; TRBD1 might be the D (5 bases). The V and J ends lost 5 bases and 0 bases respectively, with 14 bases between them. Germline-derived CDR1 and CDR2 are SGHSA and FRNQAP. CDR3 size: 16 residues. The CDR3 DNA, read in part, is TGTGCAAGCAGCCCGGGACGTCGAAATTCTGGAAATACGCTCTAT. It is translated as CASSPGRRNSGNTLY. In full, the CDR3 reads CASSPGRRNSGNTLYF.

With respect to this clone: Mouse gene names and germline throughout. The read falls 1 residue short of the CDR3 end, and the missing part is taken from the germline J gene. This specimen includes other DNA sequences encoding the same CDR3. The chain couples TRBV26 to TRBJ2-2; 10 bases line up with TRBD1. CDR3 length: 15 amino acids. The germline V gene has CDR1 KGHPV and CDR2 FQNQEV (reference sequence). The J segment lost 4 bases and the V segment lost 6 bases, leaving 5 bases of the junction unmatched. The CDR3 here is CASSRDRGGTGQLYF. Partial CDR3 DNA: TGTGCCAGCAGCCGGGACAGGGGAGGCACCGGGCAGCTCTAC.

This clone was found a few times. The gene symbols are mouse symbols. The read is 1 residue too short to cover the CDR3 end, so that end is filled in from the germline J gene. J is TRBJ2-7 and V is TRBV23; no DNA check was done on the table's D call, TRBD2. There are 12 residues in the CDR3. The germline V gene encodes CDR1 KGHTA and CDR2 FQNQQP. The sequenced part of the CDR3 DNA is TGCTCCAGCAGTCAGACTGGGGATGAACAGTAC. This codes for CSSSQTGDEQY. The whole CDR3 protein is CSSSQTGDEQYF.

Remarks on this clone: Gene names refer to mouse genes. The missing CDR3 end, 1 residue past where the read stops, is filled in from the germline J gene. The V and J genes are TRBV13-1 and TRBJ2-3; 9 positions match TRBD2. CDR3 length: 16 residues. The junction had 6 bases not matched to a gene; V was cut back by 3 bases and J by 1 base. CDR1 is NSHNY and CDR2 is SYGAGN in the germline V gene. The CDR3 spells CASSVGLGLGAETLYF. The DNA read from the CDR3 is TGTGCCAGCAGTGTTGGACTGGGGTTAGGTGCAGAAACGCTGTAT.

Points on this clone: Gene names are the mouse ones. With the read ending 1 residue before the CDR3 end, the germline J gene is used to fill in that end. The chain recombines TRBV13-1 with TRBJ2-5, with 10 nucleotides matching TRBD2. This CDR3 has 14 amino acids. V lost 2 bases, J lost 6 bases, and 3 bases stayed unmatched. Germline CDR1 and CDR2: NSHNY and SYGAGN. The covered CDR3 bases are TGTGCCAGCAGTGACCCTGGGGGGGCCGACACCCAGTAC. This sequence encodes CASSDPGGADTQY. The entire CDR3 is CASSDPGGADTQYF.

A remark on this clone: Mouse germline and gene names are used. The DNA read from the CDR3 is TGTGCCAGCAGCTTAGGGGGCTATGCTGAGCAGTTC. Its translation: CASSLGGYAEQF. The CDR3 in full is CASSLGGYAEQFF. This chain connects TRBV3 to TRBJ2-1; D is unclear. The CDR3 extends 1 residue past the end of the read, so its final part is completed from the germline J gene. V dropped 1 base and J dropped 3 bases, with 4 bases sitting between them. Germline-derived CDR1 and CDR2 are SNHLY and FYNGKV (reference sequence). This CDR3 region has 13 residues.

With regard to this clone: Mouse germline and gene names are used. The DNA read from the CDR3 is TGTGCCAGCAGTATCCGGGCAAACACAGAAGTCTTC. Residues: CASSIRANTEVF. From start to end, the CDR3 is CASSIRANTEVFF. V usage is TRBV19 and J usage is TRBJ1-1; D gene unclear. The observed sequence ends 1 residue before the CDR3 terminus, with the missing tail filled in from the germline J gene. V was clipped by 2 bases and J by 0 bases, with 5 bases between them. The CDR3 is made up of 13 amino acids. Germline assignment: CDR1 FNHDT and CDR2 SITEND (reference sequence).

This clone was seen once. Genes and germline are mouse. Read sequence stops 1 residue before the CDR3 end, and the germline J gene provides the missing end. The chain has TRBV16 and TRBJ2-3, with D possibly matching TRBD1 (6 bases). The germline CDR1 and CDR2 sequences are SGHSA and FRNQAP. V gave up 2 bases and J gave up 2 bases, with 11 bases separating them. The CDR3 contains 15 residues. The CDR3 reads CASSLLQGNAETLYF. Partial CDR3 DNA: TGTGCAAGCAGCTTATTACAGGGAAATGCAGAAACGCTGTAT.

This clone is deemed medium-sized (0.01 to 0.1%). Gene names and germline match the mouse. The observed sequence ends 1 residue before the CDR3 terminus, with the missing tail filled in from the germline J gene. The chain has TRBV16 and TRBJ2-7; 7 bases agree with TRBD2. Trimming removed 0 bases from V and 2 bases from J; junction bases left unmatched: 4. The CDR3 spans 15 residues. The germline V gene encodes CDR1 SGHSA and CDR2 FRNQAP. CDR3 amino acids: CASSLDAWGTYEQYF. Incomplete CDR3 DNA: TGTGCAAGCAGCTTAGATGCCTGGGGGACCTATGAACAGTAC. Looking up the rest from reference TRBV16 and TRBJ2-7 gives the full variable domain: NAGVIQTPRHKVTGKGQEATLWCEPISGHSAVFWYRQTIVQGLEFLTYFRNQAPIDDSGMPKERFSAQMPNQSHSTLKIQSTQPQDSAVYLCASSLDAWGTYEQYFGPGTRLTVL.

A remark on this clone: Mouse names are used for the genes. Sequencing ends 1 residue short of the CDR3 end; the germline J gene provides the rest. V usage is TRBV3 and J usage is TRBJ2-7, with TRBD2 identical over 13 bases. This CDR3 has 15 residues. The germline V gene encodes CDR1 SNHLY and CDR2 FYNGKV (reference sequence). The trim removed 1 base at V and 6 bases at J, leaving 3 bases unmatched. This chain's CDR3 is CASSLGRTGGAEQYF. The CDR3 DNA, read in part, is TGTGCCAGCAGCTTAGGGAGGACTGGGGGGGCTGAACAGTAC. The whole variable domain, remainder taken from reference TRBV3 and TRBJ2-7, is GPKVLQIPSHQIIDMGQMVTLNCDPVSNHLYFYWYKQILGQQMEFLVNFYNGKVMEKSKLFKDQFSVERPDGSYFTLKIQPTALEDSAVYFCASSLGRTGGAEQYFGPGTRLTVL.

For this clone: The germline and genes are mouse ones. Read coverage stops 1 residue before the CDR3 terminus; the germline J gene supplies the remainder. The chain joins TRBV3 to TRBJ2-3; D remains unclear. V lost 5 bases, J lost 0 bases, and 6 bases lay in between. CDR1 is SNHLY, CDR2 FYNGKV, per germline (reference sequence). The CDR3 extends over 13 amino acids. This CDR3 is CASSGVSAETLYF. Incomplete CDR3 DNA: TGTGCCAGCAGCGGGGTTAGTGCAGAAACGCTGTAT. The entire variable domain, with the rest obtained from reference TRBV3 and TRBJ2-3, is as follows: GPKVLQIPSHQIIDMGQMVTLNCDPVSNHLYFYWYKQILGQQMEFLVNFYNGKVMEKSKLFKDQFSVERPDGSYFTLKIQPTALEDSAVYFCASSGVSAETLYFGSGTRLTVL.